The 32 T cell receptor beta chains below were found in one sample sequenced in a study of early T cells in non-severe SARS-CoV-2 infection. TCRdb independently ran MiXCR on the 5' RACE reads; one entry per CDR3 protein. Here the sample spans nearly 55,000 distinct CDR3 sequences, about 8% being singletons. Sequenced here: whole blood, sampled at baseline. The receptor source for this set is an adult who was a healthcare worker with PCR-confirmed SARS-CoV-2 infection or an uninfected control (not recorded which).

The J gene is TRBJ2-7, the V gene TRBV19; TRBD2 agrees at 10 bases. J was trimmed by 3 bases and V by 3 bases; bases with no gene match: 5. Looked up from germline, CDR1 is LNHDA and CDR2 is SQIVND (reference sequence). The CDR3 contains 15 residues. The CDR3 here is CASSISSGRFYEQYF. DNA of the CDR3: TGTGCCAGTAGTATCTCTAGCGGGAGATTCTACGAGCAGTACTTC.

V and J are TRBV7-6 and TRBJ1-3, with D unclear. Germline V CDR1 and CDR2: SGHVS, FNYEAQ. The CDR3 has 15 amino acids. The ends were cut back, 2 bases at V and 0 bases at J, with 8 bases in the middle. CDR3 DNA: TGTGCCAGCAGCTTAATGGGGAGCTCTGGAAACACCATATATTTT. As protein: CASSLMGSSGNTIYF.

This clonotype was counted at least ten times. This chain uses TRBV6-1 with TRBJ2-1, with 13 bases aligning to TRBD2. Germline V gene sequence: CDR1 MNHNS, CDR2 SASEGT. The CDR3 is 15 amino acids. The V gene end was trimmed by 5 bases and the J gene end by 8 bases; junction bases not matched to a gene: 6. CDR3 protein: CASSRTSGSWDEQFF. The CDR3 nucleotides are TGTGCCAGCAGTAGGACTAGCGGGAGTTGGGATGAGCAGTTCTTC.

This clonotype was detected many times. This sequence joins TRBV19 and TRBJ1-5; D call uncertain. The CDR3 length is 12 residues. Germline-derived CDR1 and CDR2 are LNHDA and SQIVND (reference sequence). Between the trimmed V and J ends, which lost 3 bases and 6 bases, there was a span of 6 bases. CDR3 amino acids: CASSIRSQPQHF. CDR3 DNA: TGTGCCAGTAGTATTCGGAGTCAGCCCCAGCATTTT.

This clonotype was recorded at least ten times. This chain joins TRBV11-2 and TRBJ2-3; 10 nucleotides match TRBD2. CDR1 is SGHAT and CDR2 is FQNNGV in the germline V gene. The CDR3 spans 14 residues. The V segment lost 2 bases and the J segment 6 bases; nucleotides outside the gene matches: 2. CDR3 region: CASSLNSGRDTQYF. The CDR3 DNA reads TGTGCCAGCAGCTTAAATAGCGGGAGGGATACGCAGTATTTT.

Ten or more counts support this clonotype. The rearrangement links TRBV6-6 to TRBJ2-7, with D uncertain. This CDR3 region has 11 residues. V lost 5 bases and J 2 bases, leaving 4 bases between the germline ends. Germline V gene lookup returns CDR1 MNHNY and CDR2 SVGAGI (reference sequence). The CDR3: CASSSTYEQYF. In nucleotides, the CDR3 is TGTGCCAGCAGTAGCACCTACGAGCAGTACTTC.

This clonotype was observed a handful of times. The rearrangement links TRBV20-1 to TRBJ2-7; 8 bases line up with TRBD2. CDR3 length equals 16 residues. V lost 5 bases and J lost 0; bases outside the gene matches: 12. CDR1 and CDR2 (germline): DFQATT, SNEGSKA (reference sequence). The CDR3 DNA sequence: TGCAGTGCTGGGTTCAGAGCGGGAGCGCCCTCCTACGAGCAGTACTTC. This gives the protein CSAGFRAGAPSYEQYF.

The table lists this clonotype with many counts. The V gene is TRBV7-9, the J gene TRBJ2-7; TRBD1 aligns across 7 bases. Unmatched junction bases numbered 6, after V lost 5 bases and J lost 2 bases. Germline V gene data show CDR1 as SEHNR and CDR2 as FQNEAQ (reference sequence). This CDR3 contains 14 residues. The CDR3 DNA is TGTGCCAGCAGCCGGGACAGTCCTCCCTACGAGCAGTACTTC. It codes for CASSRDSPPYEQYF.

The table lists this clonotype with a few counts. The rearrangement uses TRBV20-1 and TRBJ1-4; TRBD1 matches at 8 bases. With V trimmed by 0 bases and J by 8 bases, 5 bases remained unmatched. The CDR3 totals 14 residues. Germline CDR1 and CDR2: DFQATT and SNEGSKA (reference sequence). The CDR3 loop reads CSARDGRGREKLFF. The CDR3 coding sequence is TGCAGTGCTAGAGATGGCAGGGGGCGGGAAAAACTGTTTTTT.

In its sample, this clonotype was seen many times. This chain connects TRBV12-3 or TRBV12-4 to TRBJ2-1; 7 nucleotides match TRBD2. This CDR3 is built from 15 residues. The junction had 8 bases not matched to a gene; V was cut back by 0 bases and J by 9 bases. The DNA for the CDR3 is TGTGCCAGCAGTTTAGCGGGAGGGCTTAGCATTGAGCAGTTCTTC. Its protein product is CASSLAGGLSIEQFF.

This clonotype occurred many times. The V call is TRBV7-2, the J call TRBJ1-4, with a tentative D call TRBD1 (5 bases). Germline CDR1 SGHTA, CDR2 FQGNSA. The CDR3 extends over 15 amino acids. V lost 4 bases and J lost 3, with 12 bases in between. CDR3 amino acids: CASSSQGTANEKLFF. CDR3 coding DNA: TGTGCCAGCAGCTCCCAGGGTACGGCTAATGAAAAACTGTTTTTT.

The V gene is TRBV20-1, the J gene TRBJ1-1; D not resolved. Trimming cost V 6 bases and J 4 bases, with 24 bases left between them. This CDR3 region has 16 residues. In germline, CDR1 is DFQATT, CDR2 SNEGSKA (reference sequence). CDR3 DNA: TGCAGTGCCCACTCCAGGAACCCGGGAAAGGGCACTGAAGCTTTCTTT. Translated: CSAHSRNPGKGTEAFF.

This clonotype was counted many times. V usage is TRBV7-2 and J usage is TRBJ2-1; possibly TRBD2 for D (5 bases). Germline loops: CDR1 SGHTA, CDR2 FQGNSA. The CDR3 consists of 16 residues. The V and J ends lost 4 bases and 6 bases respectively, with 19 bases between them. CDR3 DNA: TGTGCCAGCAGCTCCCCATTGACGGGAATGAGCAATGAGCAGTTCTTC. It is translated as CASSSPLTGMSNEQFF.

The V gene is TRBV9, the J gene TRBJ2-4, with 9 bases identical to TRBD2. This CDR3 is built from 15 residues. Germline V CDR1 and CDR2: SGDLS, YYNGEE. J lost 8 bases, V lost 3 bases, and 9 bases had no gene match. CDR3 DNA: TGTGCCAGCAGCGCACTTAGCGGGAGTACCGACATTCAGTACTTC. Its translation: CASSALSGSTDIQYF.

This clonotype appeared many times. The genes are TRBV18 and TRBJ1-5; 10 bases are shared with TRBD1. Germline CDR1 is KGHSH and CDR2 is LQKENI. This CDR3 is 17 amino acids long. V trimming: 0 bases; J trimming: 3 bases; junction bases outside the gene matches: 5. CDR3 DNA: TGTGCCAGCTCACCACCGGGACAGGGGCTTAACAATCAGCCCCAGCATTTT. The encoded protein is CASSPPGQGLNNQPQHF.

This clonotype was found many times. The V and J genes are TRBV3-1 and TRBJ2-7, with D possibly being TRBD1 or TRBD2 (5 bases each). With 1 base removed from V and 2 bases from J, the gap between germline ends came to 12 bases. This CDR3 is built from 15 residues. CDR1 is LGHDT, CDR2 YNNKEL, per germline (reference sequence). CDR3 coding DNA: TGTGCCAGCAGCCAAGGGGGGAGTAGTACCTACGAGCAGTACTTC. Its translation: CASSQGGSSTYEQYF.

The rearrangement joins TRBV7-9 to TRBJ2-3; 11 bases are shared with TRBD2. The V gene's germline CDR1 is SEHNR and CDR2 FQNEAQ (reference sequence). There are 16 residues in the CDR3. V shed 5 bases, J shed 4 bases, and the junction held 8 bases outside the gene matches. CDR3 amino acids: CASSSSGRAAPDTQYF. In nucleotides, the CDR3 is TGTGCCAGCAGCAGTAGCGGGAGGGCCGCCCCAGATACGCAGTATTTT.

The chain is built from TRBV10-3 and TRBJ2-1; TRBD2 aligns across 12 bases. Germline lookup yields CDR1 ENHRY and CDR2 SYGVKD. This CDR3 is 16 amino acids long. J gave up 0 bases and V 5 bases, and 2 bases lay outside the gene matches. The DNA of the CDR3 is TGTGCCATCAGTCTAGCGGGGGGGTCCTCCTACAATGAGCAGTTCTTC. This codes for CAISLAGGSSYNEQFF.

This clonotype was observed at least ten times. The chain uses TRBV4-3 and TRBJ2-6; D might be TRBD1 (6 bases). This CDR3 is built from 16 residues. Germline loops: CDR1 LGHNA, CDR2 YSLEER. Trimming took off 2 bases at V and 4 bases at J, with 12 bases between the two ends. This CDR3 reads CASSQQSGTGANVLTF. The CDR3 DNA reads TGCGCCAGCAGCCAACAGTCTGGGACAGGGGCCAACGTCCTGACTTTC.

The rearrangement uses TRBV20-1 and TRBJ2-7; perhaps TRBD2 as D (5 bases). Germline-derived CDR1 and CDR2 are DFQATT and SNEGSKA (reference sequence). The CDR3 totals 12 residues. Between the trimmed V and J ends, which lost 6 bases and 3 bases, there was a span of 12 bases. CDR3 sequence reads: CSASPLGYEQYF. The CDR3 DNA follows: TGCAGTGCCTCCCCACTAGGCTACGAGCAGTACTTC.

In this sample, this clonotype turned up a few times. The rearrangement uses TRBV20-1 and TRBJ2-5, with a weak D call TRBD2 (5 bases). V lost 2 bases to trimming and J lost 1 base, with 17 bases between them. Germline CDR1 and CDR2: DFQATT and SNEGSKA (reference sequence). There are 16 residues in the CDR3. The CDR3 reads CSARIGSGFIQETQYF. Written as DNA, the CDR3 is TGCAGTGCTAGAATTGGCAGCGGTTTTATCCAAGAGACCCAGTACTTC.

In this sample, this clonotype turned up a few times. This chain links TRBV6-2 or TRBV6-3 with TRBJ1-4, with D unclear. CDR1 is MNHEY and CDR2 is SVGEGT in the germline V gene. V was shortened by 9 bases and J by 5 bases, with 13 bases between the two germline ends. The CDR3 is 13 residues long. The chain's CDR3 is CASANTPNEKLFF. The CDR3 nucleotides read TGTGCCAGTGCCAATACTCCAAATGAAAAACTGTTTTTT.

This clonotype was seen more than once but under ten times. This chain joins TRBV5-1 and TRBJ2-2; D tentatively fits TRBD1 or TRBD2 (5 bases each). V was pared by 4 bases and J by 6 bases, with 19 bases between. The CDR3 is 16 amino acids. In germline, CDR1 is SGHRS, CDR2 YFSETQ. The CDR3: CASSTSGTPLAGELFF. The CDR3 DNA is TGCGCCAGCAGCACGTCGGGGACCCCCTTGGCCGGGGAGCTGTTTTTT.

The chain employs TRBV29-1 and TRBJ2-5, with D uncertain. CDR3 length equals 13 residues. The V gene lost 7 bases and the J gene lost 2 bases, with 14 bases spanning the gap. The germline V gene has CDR1 SQVTM and CDR2 ANQGSEA. DNA for the CDR3: TGCAGCGCCCGCAAGGATTCACAAGAGACCCAGTACTTC. Protein product: CSARKDSQETQYF.

This clonotype was detected ten times or more. The CDR3 sequence is CSVEDRTREGNEQFF. CDR3 sequence (DNA): TGCAGCGTTGAAGATAGAACGCGGGAGGGCAATGAGCAGTTCTTC. This chain joins TRBV29-1 and TRBJ2-1; TRBD2 matches at 9 bases. CDR3 length: 15 amino acids. Looked up from germline, CDR1 is SQVTM and CDR2 is ANQGSEA. V lost 0 bases, J lost 6 bases, and 6 bases stayed unmatched.

The rearrangement links TRBV7-2 to TRBJ2-1, with D perhaps matching TRBD1 (6 bases). CDR1 SGHTA and CDR2 FQGNSA come from the germline V gene. Trimming left V 5 bases short and J 3 bases short, with 26 bases between. The CDR3 is made up of 19 amino acids. CDR3 in DNA: TGTGCCAGCAGCGAACCGGGCCAAGGGGGTAACTACTACTACAATGAGCAGTTCTTC. This sequence encodes CASSEPGQGGNYYYNEQFF.

This clonotype was seen at least ten times. The chain uses TRBV6-2 or TRBV6-3 and TRBJ2-3; D gene unclear. Germline V gene lookup returns CDR1 MNHEY and CDR2 SVGEGT. Trimming left V 3 bases short and J 6 bases short, with 7 bases between. The CDR3 has 12 residues. The CDR3 nucleotides are TGTGCCAGCAGTTATGAGACGGATACGCAGTATTTT. This gives the protein CASSYETDTQYF.

The chain links TRBV7-8 to TRBJ2-7, with 13 bases fitting TRBD2. This CDR3 is built from 16 residues. Germline V gene sequence: CDR1 SGHVS, CDR2 FQNEAQ. J gave up 6 bases and V 4 bases, and 9 bases lay outside the gene matches. CDR3 protein: CASSSSRTSGSSEQYF. The CDR3 nucleotides read TGTGCCAGCAGCTCCTCGAGGACTAGCGGGAGTTCCGAGCAGTACTTC. The full variable domain, its missing parts supplied by reference TRBV7-8 and TRBJ2-7, is GAGVSQSPRYKVAKRGQDVALRCDPISGHVSLFWYQQALGQGPEFLTYFQNEAQLDKSGLPSDRFFAERPEGSVSTLKIQRTQQEDSAVYLCASSSSRTSGSSEQYFGPGTRLTVT.

This clonotype appeared many times. J is TRBJ2-1 and V is TRBV28; D could derive from TRBD1 or TRBD2 (5 bases each). Germline values: CDR1 MDHEN, CDR2 SYDVKM. Deletions cut 10 bases from V and 4 bases from J, with 17 bases between. The CDR3 has 14 amino acids. The CDR3 bases are TGTGCCACCACGGCTCCGAGGGGTTACAATGAGCAGTTCTTC. Protein: CATTAPRGYNEQFF.

There are many counts of this clonotype. The chain has TRBV10-3 and TRBJ2-2; either TRBD1 or TRBD2 may supply D (6 bases each). Germline CDR1 ENHRY, CDR2 SYGVKD. V lost 7 bases, J lost 2 bases, and 11 bases lay in between. CDR3 size: 14 residues. CDR3 protein: CAIKGDSNTGELFF. DNA for the CDR3: TGTGCCATCAAGGGGGACTCAAACACCGGGGAGCTGTTTTTT.

At least ten counts were recorded for this clonotype. This chain uses TRBV3-1 with TRBJ2-4; D is uncertain. The CDR3 is 14 amino acids. CDR1 LGHDT and CDR2 YNNKEL come from the germline V gene (reference sequence). The V end lost 2 bases, the J end lost 0 bases, and 5 bases lay between the germline ends. The CDR3 protein is CASSQNLAKNIQYF. CDR3 nucleotides: TGTGCCAGCAGCCAAAATCTAGCCAAAAACATTCAGTACTTC.

The rearrangement joins TRBV5-1 to TRBJ2-4, with D perhaps matching TRBD2 (5 bases). This CDR3 spans 17 amino acids. Germline V gives CDR1 SGHRS, CDR2 YFSETQ. Trimming left V 0 bases short and J 0 bases short, with 13 bases between. This CDR3 is CASSLAGKTLAKNIQYF. CDR3 sequence (DNA): TGCGCCAGCAGCTTGGCCGGGAAGACCCTAGCCAAAAACATTCAGTACTTC. The whole variable domain, filled in from reference TRBV5-1 and TRBJ2-4, reads KAGVTQTPRYLIKTRGQQVTLSCSPISGHRSVSWYQQTPGQGLQFLFEYFSETQRNKGNFPGRFSGRQFSNSRSEMNVSTLELGDSALYLCASSLAGKTLAKNIQYFGAGTRLSVL.